These 23 T cell receptor beta chains were all obtained from the same sample, sequenced in a study of T-cell memory formation after mild COVID-19. TCRdb reprocessed the 5' RACE reads via MiXCR and lists one record per CDR3 protein. The sample has approximately 300,000 distinct CDR3 sequences, approximately 15% seen once; the top ten hold about 22%. Material for sequencing was PBMCs or a T cell subset sorted from them (not recorded which). Source of these receptors: a man aged 18 to 29 who had mild COVID-19 (a few samples of this study predate the infection). Cell type and time point are not known.

The table lists this clonotype with a few counts. The chain is built from TRBV5-1 and TRBJ2-1; D is possibly TRBD1 or TRBD2 (7 bases each). V was shortened by 6 bases and J by 8 bases, with 21 bases between the two germline ends. The germline V gene encodes CDR1 SGHRS and CDR2 YFSETQ. CDR3 length: 15 amino acids. CDR3 sequence: CASTRWAGGGYEQFF. In DNA form, the CDR3 reads TGCGCCAGCACCCGATGGGCAGGGGGGGGCTATGAGCAGTTCTTC.

This chain links TRBV7-3 with TRBJ2-3, with TRBD1 as a possible D gene (6 bases). The CDR3 loop spans 14 amino acids. V was shortened by 4 bases and J by 4 bases, with 12 bases between the two germline ends. CDR1 and CDR2 (germline): SGHTA, FQGTGA. CDR3 loop: CASSSIAGADTQYF. The CDR3 nucleotides are TGTGCCAGCAGCTCCATAGCAGGGGCAGATACGCAGTATTTT.

At least ten counts were recorded for this clonotype. This chain uses TRBV24-1 with TRBJ1-2, with 12 positions matching TRBD1. Germline lookup yields CDR1 KGHDR and CDR2 SFDVKD. V was pared by 4 bases and J by 8 bases, with 7 bases of the junction left unmatched. The CDR3 has 15 residues. In DNA form, the CDR3 reads TGTGCCACCAGTGACCCCGGGACAGGGGGCGGCGGCTACACCTTC. Translation: CATSDPGTGGGGYTF.

J is TRBJ2-7 and V is TRBV3-1; D is uncertain. Between the trimmed V and J ends, which lost 4 bases and 0 bases, there was a span of 13 bases. The CDR3 loop spans 15 amino acids. Per germline, CDR1 LGHDT and CDR2 YNNKEL (reference sequence). The CDR3 nucleotides are TGTGCCAGCAGCCCGACAATGGCAGTCTCCTACGAGCAGTACTTC. It specifies CASSPTMAVSYEQYF.

The chain carries TRBV18 and TRBJ2-7; 7 bases line up with TRBD1. The length of the CDR3 is 15 residues. The germline V gene has CDR1 KGHSH and CDR2 LQKENI. J lost 3 bases, V lost 3 bases, and 8 bases had no gene match. The CDR3 region has the DNA TGTGCCAGCTCACCGCCCGGGTCAGGGGGCTACGAGCAGTACGTC. Translation gives CASSPPGSGGYEQYV.

V usage is TRBV4-1 and J usage is TRBJ2-5; no firm D call. Germline assignment: CDR1 MGHRA and CDR2 YSYEKL. The CDR3 is 12 amino acids. V shed 6 bases and J shed 5 bases, with 10 bases lying between them. CDR3 protein: CASSKGYETQYF. The CDR3 DNA sequence: TGCGCCAGCAGTAAGGGCTACGAGACCCAGTACTTC.

V usage is TRBV7-9 and J usage is TRBJ1-2; 7 bases line up with TRBD1. The J segment lost 4 bases and the V segment lost 5 bases, leaving 7 bases of the junction unmatched. The CDR3 sequence is 14 residues long. Germline loops: CDR1 SEHNR, CDR2 FQNEAQ (reference sequence). The chain's CDR3 is CASSPTGEGYGYTF. CDR3 nucleotides: TGTGCCAGCAGCCCAACAGGGGAAGGCTATGGCTACACCTTC.

This clonotype has only a few counts. V gene TRBV28 combines with J gene TRBJ1-2, with D maybe TRBD1 (6 bases). Between the trimmed V and J ends, which lost 8 bases and 4 bases, there was a span of 17 bases. The CDR3 extends over 14 amino acids. The germline gives CDR1 MDHEN, CDR2 SYDVKM. The CDR3 DNA is TGTGCCAGCCGCCCAGTCAGGGGAAGCTATGGCTACACCTTC. It codes for CASRPVRGSYGYTF.

The sample holds a few counts of this clonotype. The rearrangement uses TRBV12-3 or TRBV12-4 and TRBJ1-5, with D perhaps matching TRBD1 (6 bases). There are 15 residues in the CDR3. The germline V and J ends were trimmed by 4 bases and 0 bases, with 10 bases remaining between them. The CDR3 loop reads CASSWTDNSNQPQHF. In DNA form, the CDR3 reads TGTGCCAGCAGTTGGACAGATAATAGCAATCAGCCCCAGCATTTT.

This clonotype was recorded a few times. This rearrangement joins TRBV12-3 or TRBV12-4 to TRBJ2-2; TRBD1 might be the D (5 bases). The CDR3 consists of 14 residues. Trimming took off 4 bases at V and 2 bases at J, with 8 bases between the two ends. The CDR3 loop is CASSSRVNTGELFF. The CDR3 DNA reads TGTGCCAGCAGTTCCAGGGTCAACACCGGGGAGCTGTTTTTT.

A few counts support this clonotype. This chain joins TRBV6-2 or TRBV6-3 and TRBJ1-1; D not resolved. CDR1 and CDR2 (germline): MNHEY, SVGEGT. The CDR3 covers 13 residues. The V gene lost 8 bases and the J gene lost 0 bases, with 10 bases spanning the gap. The CDR3 coding sequence is TGTGCCAGCTATAGAAGTTTGAACACTGAAGCTTTCTTT. Its protein is CASYRSLNTEAFF.

This clonotype was observed at least ten times. V gene TRBV6-2 or TRBV6-3 combines with J gene TRBJ2-1, with 11 positions matching TRBD2. The CDR3 runs to 16 residues. V was clipped by 7 bases and J by 3 bases; unmatched bases: 8. The germline V gene encodes CDR1 MNHEY and CDR2 SVGEGT. Written as DNA, the CDR3 is TGTGCCAGCACCGGACCGACTAGCGGGGACTACAATGAGCAGTTCTTC. Protein: CASTGPTSGDYNEQFF.

Worth noting for this clonotype: This clone may be a read error of a much larger clone one base away. The rearrangement joins TRBV11-2 to TRBJ2-3, with D uncertain. The V and J ends lost 1 base and 7 bases respectively, with 12 bases between them. The CDR3 totals 14 residues. Germline V gene sequence: CDR1 SGHAT, CDR2 FQNNGV. Here the CDR3 DNA reads TGTGCCAGCAGCTTAGCCAAAGTGGTGTATACGCAGTATTTT. As protein: CASSLAKVVYTQYF.

With respect to this clonotype: Germline and junction disagree at one end, which may indicate a read error. The chain has TRBV11-2 and TRBJ1-6; TRBD1 is a possible D gene (6 bases). Germline CDR1 reads SGHAT; CDR2 reads FQNNGV. This CDR3 has 17 amino acids. CDR3 in amino acids: CASSLVIKGGRGSSLHF. The CDR3, as DNA: TGTGCCAGCAGCTTAGTGATAAAAGGGGGTAGGGGTTCATCCCTCCACTTT.

J is TRBJ2-3 and V is TRBV5-1; D gene ambiguous. The germline V gene encodes CDR1 SGHRS and CDR2 YFSETQ. CDR3 length equals 13 residues. The V gene lost 0 bases and the J gene lost 4 bases, with 6 bases spanning the gap. The CDR3 bases are TGCGCCAGCAGCTTGGACTTCCCAGATACGCAGTATTTT. Protein sequence: CASSLDFPDTQYF.

This clonotype has only a few counts. The gene calls are TRBV6-2 or TRBV6-3 and TRBJ2-7, with D possibly TRBD1 on 5 matching bases. Trimming pared 5 bases from V and 3 bases from J, leaving 14 bases between. The germline V gene encodes CDR1 MNHEY and CDR2 SVGEGT. The CDR3 spans 14 residues. CDR3 DNA sequence: TGTGCCAGCAGTCTTTCAGGGTTCGGCTACGAGCAGTACGTC. Translated: CASSLSGFGYEQYV.

This clonotype occurred many times. The chain carries TRBV7-3 and TRBJ2-1, with D perhaps TRBD1 or TRBD2 (5 bases each). The germline gives CDR1 SGHTA, CDR2 FQGTGA. Trimming took off 2 bases at V and 9 bases at J, with 8 bases between the two ends. This CDR3 is built from 12 residues. The CDR3 DNA reads TGTGCCAGCAGCTTAGATGGGGGTGAGCAGTTCTTC. Its protein is CASSLDGGEQFF.

This clonotype was counted only a few times. The junction and the germline gene differ at one end; a read error may be behind it. V is TRBV5-6 and J is TRBJ2-7; D is possibly TRBD1 (6 bases). This CDR3 region has 11 residues. The germline V gene encodes CDR1 SGHDT and CDR2 YYEEEE. CDR3 nucleotides: TGTGCCAGCAGCTTGGAGACAGGAATGGACTTC. Translated, it gives CASSLETGMDF.

The V call is TRBV5-5, the J call TRBJ2-5; either TRBD1 or TRBD2 may fit D (5 bases each). The CDR3 spans 14 residues. Looked up from germline, CDR1 is SGHKS and CDR2 is YYEKEE (reference sequence). V was clipped by 4 bases and J by 3 bases, with 13 bases between them. CDR3 amino acids: CASSRVGTEETQYF. DNA for the CDR3: TGTGCCAGCAGCAGGGTGGGGACGGAAGAGACCCAGTACTTC.

The rearrangement uses TRBV5-1 and TRBJ2-6, with D hard to call. V lost 4 bases and J lost 1, with 9 bases in between. Germline V gene sequence: CDR1 SGHRS, CDR2 YFSETQ. This CDR3 region has 15 residues. The DNA of the CDR3 is TGCGCCAGCAGCGCAGATCCTTCTGGGGCCAACGTCCTGACTTTC. This gives the protein CASSADPSGANVLTF.

This clonotype was counted at least ten times. The CDR3, as DNA: TGCGCCAGCAGCCAAGATAGAGCGTCGTCGGGGACCGAGCAGTACTTC. Its translation is CASSQDRASSGTEQYF. The chain recombines TRBV4-3 with TRBJ2-7; D is possibly TRBD1 or TRBD2 (5 bases each). The CDR3 is 16 amino acids. From germline, CDR1 is LGHNA and CDR2 YSLEER. The germline V and J ends were trimmed by 0 bases and 6 bases, with 18 bases remaining between them.

This clonotype showed up just a few times. The rearrangement links TRBV7-6 to TRBJ1-5; perhaps TRBD1 as D (5 bases). V gave up 9 bases and J gave up 6 bases, with 15 bases separating them. CDR1 is SGHVS and CDR2 is FNYEAQ in the germline V gene. This CDR3 is 13 amino acids long. The DNA of the CDR3 is TGTGCCAGTAGCGGGGGGGTTCGTCAGCCCCAGCATTTT. This gives the protein CASSGGVRQPQHF.

The chain recombines TRBV5-6 with TRBJ2-3, with a weak D call TRBD2 (6 bases). Trimming left V 0 bases short and J 4 bases short, with 12 bases between. From germline, CDR1 is SGHDT and CDR2 YYEEEE. This CDR3 contains 15 residues. CDR3 region: CASSLDQGGSDTQYF. The DNA for the CDR3 is TGTGCCAGCAGCTTGGACCAGGGAGGTTCAGATACGCAGTATTTT.